A single sample gave rise to the 20 T cell receptor beta chains below, sequenced in a study of regulatory T cells in long-lasting Graves disease. Construction of the TCR beta libraries employed iRepertoire HTBI primers in conjunction with Arm-PCR of CDR3 regions. TCRdb analysed the multiplex PCR reads with MiXCR anew, one entry per CDR3 protein. The top ten clones hold 13% to 15% of a sample with 400,000 to 500,000 distinct CDR3 sequences, roughly 21% of them seen once. The time point here: persistent/refractory GD, antithyroid drugs over 5 years with positive TRAb. The authors made the TCR library using RNA they extracted from PBMCs. Sequences were derived from peripheral blood mononuclear cells (PBMCs), sampled when the disease was refractory, from a patient treated with antithyroid drugs. Receptors were obtained from a female donor with Graves disease.

This clonotype was seen ten or more times. The rearrangement links TRBV28 to TRBJ1-1; tentative D call: TRBD1 (5 bases). The length of the CDR3 is 14 residues. Germline CDR1 and CDR2: MDHEN and SYDVKM. Between the trimmed V and J ends, which lost 2 bases and 8 bases, there was a span of 15 bases. The CDR3 DNA reads TGTGCCAGCAGTTTAACAGGTGCCGTGGGGGAAGCTTTCTTT. This translates into CASSLTGAVGEAFF.

This clonotype was found a few times. The chain links TRBV27 to TRBJ2-5; D is perhaps TRBD2 (5 bases). V lost 4 bases to trimming and J lost 4 bases, with 16 bases between them. From germline, CDR1 is MNHEY and CDR2 SMNVEV (reference sequence). The length of the CDR3 is 15 residues. This chain's CDR3 is CASSSFEGKTETQYF. The CDR3 DNA reads as TGTGCCAGCAGTTCATTTGAGGGAAAAACAGAGACCCAGTACTTC.

There are a few counts of this clonotype. V gene TRBV6-1 combines with J gene TRBJ1-2; no definite D call. The CDR3 has 15 residues. The V end was cut by 6 bases, the J end by 4 bases, with 18 bases between. Germline V CDR1 and CDR2: MNHNS, SASEGT. The CDR3 DNA follows: TGTGCCAGCAGCCTGACCGGCCGGATCAGCTATGGCTACACCTTC. Its protein product is CASSLTGRISYGYTF.

This clonotype was counted at least ten times. The chain couples TRBV29-1 to TRBJ1-2, with TRBD1 matching 8 bases. J lost 9 bases, V lost 1 base, and 1 base had no gene match. The CDR3 spans 11 residues. Germline lookup yields CDR1 SQVTM and CDR2 ANQGSEA. The CDR3 DNA follows: TGCAGCGTTGAAGGACAGGGGAGCTACACCTTC. Translated: CSVEGQGSYTF.

At least ten counts were recorded for this clonotype. J is TRBJ2-7 and V is TRBV12-3 or TRBV12-4; the D gene is possibly TRBD2 (5 bases). This CDR3 is built from 13 residues. Trimming pared 6 bases from V and 5 bases from J, leaving 14 bases between. The CDR3 nucleotides are TGTGCCAGCAGCTGGCGCGGCGGGCACGAGCAGTACTTC. Translating gives CASSWRGGHEQYF.

This clonotype came up many times. For the CDR3, the DNA is TGCAGTGCTAGTGGGGACAGGGTTCCCGAGCAGTACTTC. The encoded protein is CSASGDRVPEQYF. This chain joins TRBV20-1 and TRBJ2-7, with 9 bases that match TRBD1. Germline V CDR1 and CDR2: DFQATT, SNEGSKA (reference sequence). The CDR3 covers 13 residues. V gave up 3 bases and J gave up 6 bases; unmatched junction bases: 6.

This chain uses TRBV3-1 with TRBJ1-1, with 9 bases that match TRBD1. V lost 6 bases, J lost 5 bases, and 7 bases stayed unmatched. The CDR3 is 14 residues long. The germline V gene encodes CDR1 LGHDT and CDR2 YNNKEL (reference sequence). The CDR3 DNA reads TGTGCCAGCAGTACCGGGACAGGGAGTACTGAAGCTTTCTTT. It encodes CASSTGTGSTEAFF.

The CDR3 sequence is CSARDFSSSYNEQFF. The DNA for the CDR3 is TGCAGTGCTAGAGATTTTAGTTCCTCCTACAATGAGCAGTTCTTC. V and J are TRBV20-1 and TRBJ2-1; D is ambiguous. The germline V gene has CDR1 DFQATT and CDR2 SNEGSKA (reference sequence). V was shortened by 0 bases and J by 0 bases, with 9 bases between the two germline ends. The CDR3 is 15 residues long.

With respect to this clonotype: A much larger clone sits a single nucleotide away, making a read error possible. Lacking the conserved final phenylalanine or tryptophan, this CDR3 likely reflects a read error. The rearrangement links TRBV12-3 or TRBV12-4 to TRBJ2-3, with unresolved D. The CDR3 extends over 11 amino acids. Trimming stripped 8 bases from V and 6 bases from J, with 9 bases between. The CDR3 sequence: CASGFRDTQYS. CDR3 DNA: TGTGCCAGCGGATTTCGGGATACGCAGTATTCT.

V gene TRBV30 combines with J gene TRBJ1-3; D is unclear. The CDR3 length is 14 residues. Germline V gene data show CDR1 as GTSNPN and CDR2 as SVGIG (reference sequence). V shed 2 bases and J shed 5 bases, with 13 bases lying between them. The chain's CDR3 is CAWSLDPGRNTIYF. In DNA form, the CDR3 reads TGTGCCTGGAGTCTTGACCCAGGTCGAAACACCATATATTTT.

This clonotype has a count of ten or more. The chain uses TRBV11-2 and TRBJ1-2; D gene uncertain. Germline CDR1 SGHAT, CDR2 FQNNGV. The CDR3 totals 18 residues. The germline V and J ends were trimmed by 1 base and 5 bases, with 23 bases remaining between them. The CDR3 region has the DNA TGTGCCAGCAGCTTAGTATCCAGTACGGTTGCGGTGTCTTATGGCTACACCTTC. Protein product: CASSLVSSTVAVSYGYTF.

The chain is built from TRBV12-3 or TRBV12-4 and TRBJ2-1; 9 nucleotides match TRBD2. With V trimmed by 1 base and J by 15 bases, 7 bases remained unmatched. This CDR3 contains 13 residues. This chain's CDR3 is CASSLGLAEARFF. The CDR3 DNA reads as TGTGCCAGCAGTTTAGGACTAGCGGAGGCACGGTTCTTC.

This clonotype has just a few counts. The V gene is TRBV5-1, the J gene TRBJ2-5, with D maybe TRBD2 (5 bases). The V end lost 0 bases, the J end lost 4 bases, and 10 bases lay between the germline ends. Germline CDR1 and CDR2: SGHRS and YFSETQ. The CDR3 consists of 14 residues. Here the CDR3 DNA reads TGCGCCAGCAGCTTGGCCGACGGAGGAGAGACCCAGTACTTC. It translates to CASSLADGGETQYF.

In its sample, this clonotype was seen many times. The chain recombines TRBV12-3 or TRBV12-4 with TRBJ2-5; D may match TRBD1 or TRBD2 (7 bases each). Between the trimmed V and J ends, which lost 3 bases and 5 bases, there was a span of 19 bases. The CDR3 consists of 16 residues. CDR3: CASSFYQGGGMETQYF. The CDR3 DNA reads as TGTGCCAGCAGTTTTTACCAGGGGGGAGGGATGGAGACCCAGTACTTC.

This clonotype has only a few counts. V gene TRBV20-1 combines with J gene TRBJ1-1; 9 nucleotides line up with TRBD1. This CDR3 spans 13 amino acids. The trim removed 5 bases at V and 7 bases at J, leaving 8 bases unmatched. CDR1 and CDR2 (germline): DFQATT, SNEGSKA (reference sequence). As DNA, the CDR3 is TGCAGTGCTTCGGGGACAGGGATCGGTGAAGCTTTCTTT. This sequence encodes CSASGTGIGEAFF.

This clonotype was observed many times. The V and J genes are TRBV27 and TRBJ2-7; TRBD1 agrees at 10 bases. CDR1 and CDR2 from the germline V gene are MNHEY and SMNVEV (reference sequence). This CDR3 is 13 amino acids long. V lost 6 bases, J lost 2 bases, and 1 base stayed unmatched. In DNA, the CDR3 is TGTGCCAGCAGGGGACAGGGGCCCTACGAGCAGTACTTC. Translated, it gives CASRGQGPYEQYF.

This sequence joins TRBV19 and TRBJ2-1; 7 nucleotides agree with TRBD2. Germline V gene lookup returns CDR1 LNHDA and CDR2 SQIVND (reference sequence). V gave up 6 bases and J gave up 6 bases; unmatched junction bases: 11. The CDR3 extends over 15 amino acids. Here the CDR3 DNA reads TGTGCCAGTAGCCTTAGCGGGTGGGTCGGCAATGAGCAGTTCTTC. Encoded protein: CASSLSGWVGNEQFF. The full variable domain, its missing parts supplied by reference TRBV19 and TRBJ2-1, is DGGITQSPKYLFRKEGQNVTLSCEQNLNHDAMYWYRQDPGQGLRLIYYSQIVNDFQKGDIAEGYSVSREKKESFPLTVTSAQKNPTAFYLCASSLSGWVGNEQFFGPGTRLTVL.

This chain links TRBV12-5 with TRBJ2-2; the match to TRBD2 covers 7 bases. The CDR3 consists of 19 residues. Germline V gives CDR1 LGHNT, CDR2 FRNRAP. Trimming took 7 bases from V and 1 from J; bases not matched to a gene: 18. Written as DNA, the CDR3 is TGTGCTAGTGCCACCGGGAGGAGTAGCGGCCACTTGAACACCGGGGAGCTGTTTTTT. Translated, it gives CASATGRSSGHLNTGELFF.

The chain has TRBV13 and TRBJ2-7, with D perhaps TRBD2 (6 bases). Germline V gives CDR1 PRHDT, CDR2 FYEKMQ (reference sequence). Trimming cost V 8 bases and J 3 bases, with 17 bases left between them. The CDR3 has 14 residues. The CDR3 nucleotides are TGTGCCAGCGCAGCGTCGGGTAGCGGCTACGAGCAGTACTTC. Translated: CASAASGSGYEQYF.

Regarding this clonotype: A much larger clonotype is one base distant, so this may be a read error. Here the CDR3 omits its conserved ending phenylalanine or tryptophan, so a read error is the likely source. This chain uses TRBV6-1 with TRBJ2-5, with D possibly being TRBD2 (6 bases). The CDR3 consists of 13 residues. V lost 5 bases and J lost 5, with 12 bases in between. CDR1 and CDR2 (germline): MNHNS, SASEGT. CDR3 amino acids: CASSHDGSETQYS. In nucleotides, the CDR3 is TGTGCCAGCAGTCACGACGGGAGTGAGACCCAGTACTCC.